This TCR beta chain was found in a study of blood T cell repertoires in COVID-19. Germline-derived CDR1 and CDR2 are SEHNR and FQNEAQ (reference sequence). The CDR3 totals 11 residues. V was pared by 1 base and J by 9 bases, with 6 bases between. The table came from immunoSEQ multiplex PCR; TCRdb's copy has only in-frame clones and leaves some out. Here the sample spans under 250,000 clones, 81% being singletons. The sequence was collected from a woman aged 45-59 years with acute COVID-19. This chain uses TRBV7-9 with TRBJ2-5; D might be TRBD1 (6 bases). The sequencing input was PBMCs or T cells enriched from blood (not recorded which). The CDR3 here is CASSLEGAQYF. The CDR3 DNA reads as TGTGCCAGCAGCTTAGAGGGGGCCCAGTACTTC.